Following are 27 T cell receptor beta chains from one sample sequenced in a study of metastatic and nonmetastatic thyroid tumors. Using MiXCR, TCRdb reanalyzed the PCR reads. Of approximately 90,000 clones detected, approximately 9% appear once; the ten largest clones hold roughly 10%. No treatment of any kind had been given to any patient before thyroid surgery. The sequenced sample consisted of blood. The receptor source for this set is a female donor with papillary thyroid cancer or a benign thyroid nodule (not recorded which). Some clones in this sample may be carry-over from other donors' samples.

This clone has a handful of counts. The V and J genes are TRBV20-1 and TRBJ1-1; no firm D call. CDR1 and CDR2 from the germline V gene are DFQATT and SNEGSKA (reference sequence). This CDR3 comprises 11 residues. V dropped 0 bases and J dropped 10 bases, with 9 bases sitting between them. The CDR3 bases are TGCAGTGCTAGAGATAGGGCGAGAGCTTTCTTT. Translation: CSARDRARAFF.

This clone was counted ten times or more. The V call is TRBV3-1, the J call TRBJ2-7; unclear D gene. CDR3 size: 15 residues. V lost 0 bases and J lost 0, with 9 bases in between. CDR1 LGHDT and CDR2 YNNKEL come from the germline V gene (reference sequence). CDR3 amino acids: CASSQEGTASYEQYF. The CDR3 DNA reads TGTGCCAGCAGCCAAGAAGGCACAGCCTCCTACGAGCAGTACTTC.

The J gene is TRBJ2-3, the V gene TRBV5-4, with 10 positions matching TRBD2. From germline, CDR1 is SGHNT and CDR2 YYREEE (reference sequence). With V trimmed by 0 bases and J by 2 bases, 12 bases remained unmatched. CDR3 length: 19 residues. The CDR3 sequence: CASSLGAPSLAGTTDTQYF. The CDR3 bases are TGTGCCAGCAGCTTGGGGGCCCCGTCACTAGCGGGGACCACAGATACGCAGTATTTT.

This clone was observed a handful of times. The identical CDR3 is also encoded by other nucleotide sequences in the sample. The rearrangement links TRBV4-2 to TRBJ2-3, with TRBD1 as a possible D gene (6 bases). Trimming cost V 0 bases and J 6 bases, with 16 bases left between them. Germline V gene lookup returns CDR1 LGHNA and CDR2 YNFKEQ. This CDR3 region has 16 residues. Written as DNA, the CDR3 is TGTGCCAGCAGCCAAGATATGGGGGCTCAAGCGGATACGCAGTATTTT. This encodes CASSQDMGAQADTQYF.

The chain combines TRBV24-1 with TRBJ2-2; 12 bases match TRBD2. The V and J ends lost 4 bases and 3 bases, in that order; junction bases with no gene match: 11. The CDR3 length is 19 residues. CDR1 and CDR2 (germline): KGHDR, SFDVKD. The DNA for the CDR3 is TGTGCCACCAGTGACCCGGGACTAGCGGGCCTAGGGGACACCGGGGAGCTGTTTTTT. It translates to CATSDPGLAGLGDTGELFF.

A few counts support this clone. The chain employs TRBV6-1 and TRBJ1-1, with D tentatively TRBD1 (6 bases). Germline CDR1 and CDR2: MNHNS and SASEGT. The germline V and J ends were trimmed by 0 bases and 1 base, with 12 bases remaining between them. CDR3 length: 16 residues. Written as DNA, the CDR3 is TGTGCCAGCAGTGAAGCTAGCGGGGGGGCGAACACTGAAGCTTTCTTT. Protein sequence: CASSEASGGANTEAFF.

This clone appeared many times. Within the sample, other DNA sequences also encode this same CDR3. V and J are TRBV5-1 and TRBJ2-1; D is unresolved. Germline assignment: CDR1 SGHRS and CDR2 YFSETQ. V dropped 0 bases and J dropped 3 bases, with 7 bases sitting between them. There are 14 residues in the CDR3. The CDR3 region is CASSLDPVYNEQFF. In nucleotides, the CDR3 is TGCGCCAGCAGCTTGGATCCGGTCTACAATGAGCAGTTCTTC.

This clone was counted many times. The chain uses TRBV4-1 and TRBJ2-5; 12 bases fit TRBD2. The trim removed 1 base at V and 4 bases at J, leaving 7 bases unmatched. Germline V gene data show CDR1 as MGHRA and CDR2 as YSYEKL. The CDR3 has 17 amino acids. The CDR3 DNA follows: TGCGCCAGCAGCCAAGCGACTAGCGGGGGCCCTGGAGAGACCCAGTACTTC. This gives the protein CASSQATSGGPGETQYF.

This clone was counted ten times or more. The rearrangement links TRBV4-1 to TRBJ2-1; D gene unclear. Germline loops: CDR1 MGHRA, CDR2 YSYEKL. V was clipped by 1 base and J by 6 bases, with 7 bases between them. The CDR3 has 13 amino acids. CDR3 protein: CASSQVRVNEQFF. The DNA for the CDR3 is TGCGCCAGCAGCCAAGTCAGAGTCAATGAGCAGTTCTTC.

This clone has at least ten counts. The chain employs TRBV12-3 or TRBV12-4 and TRBJ2-4; 15 bases match TRBD2. The trim removed 6 bases at V and 2 bases at J, leaving 2 bases unmatched. This CDR3 has 16 residues. The CDR3 DNA is TGTGCCAGCAGGGGGACTAGCGGGGGGCCCAAAAACATTCAGTACTTC. It yields the protein CASRGTSGGPKNIQYF.

This clone was observed a few times. This may come from a read error, since a much larger clone is one base off. The chain carries TRBV18 and TRBJ2-5; 10 bases are shared with TRBD1. The ends lost 8 bases at V and 3 bases at J; junction bases unmatched: 12. CDR1 is KGHSH, CDR2 LQKENI, per germline. The CDR3 extends over 16 amino acids. This chain's CDR3 is CASRNTGQGLKETQYF. The CDR3 nucleotides are TGTGCCAGCCGTAATACGGGACAGGGGTTAAAAGAGACCCAGTACTTC.

This clone was observed a few times. The chain is built from TRBV6-2 or TRBV6-3 and TRBJ1-2, with no clear D. Germline values: CDR1 MNHEY, CDR2 SVGEGT. Trimming stripped 7 bases from V and 7 bases from J, with 25 bases between. The CDR3 runs 16 residues. The CDR3 reads CASTDVGVVQLSGYTF. The CDR3, as DNA: TGTGCCAGCACCGACGTCGGGGTGGTCCAACTATCTGGCTACACCTTC.

This clone was counted many times. This chain connects TRBV6-1 to TRBJ2-3, with D tentatively TRBD1 (6 bases). V lost 5 bases and J 4 bases, leaving 16 bases between the germline ends. This CDR3 spans 15 amino acids. Per the germline V gene, CDR1 is MNHNS and CDR2 is SASEGT. Here the CDR3 DNA reads TGTGCCAGCAGTCGATCAGGGGCCCGGTCAGATACGCAGTATTTT. Translated, it gives CASSRSGARSDTQYF.

This clone showed up just a few times. This chain joins TRBV6-2 or TRBV6-3 and TRBJ2-7, with TRBD2 identical over 11 bases. The CDR3 is 13 residues long. The V gene's germline CDR1 is MNHEY and CDR2 SVGEGT. The ends lost 11 bases at V and 4 bases at J; junction bases unmatched: 7. The CDR3 coding sequence is TGTGCCGGGAGACTAGCGGGGCAGTACGAGCAGTACTTC. As protein: CAGRLAGQYEQYF.

This clone has a count of ten or more. The V call is TRBV28, the J call TRBJ2-6; the D is unclear. Germline values: CDR1 MDHEN, CDR2 SYDVKM. V was trimmed by 8 bases and J by 1 base, leaving 12 bases between them. This CDR3 region has 15 residues. The CDR3 DNA sequence: TGTGCCAGCGCCGGCGCGGTGTCTGGGGCCAACGTCCTGACTTTC. Encoded protein: CASAGAVSGANVLTF.

This clone has a count of ten or more. The chain carries TRBV11-1 and TRBJ1-1; D perhaps matches TRBD1 (6 bases). Germline V gene sequence: CDR1 SGHAT, CDR2 FQDESV (reference sequence). Deletions cut 1 base from V and 5 bases from J, with 20 bases between. There are 17 residues in the CDR3. The DNA of the CDR3 is TGTGCCAGCAGCTTAGTGGGGGCTTGGAACCTATGGACTGAAGCTTTCTTT. Residues: CASSLVGAWNLWTEAFF.

Ten or more counts support this clone. This chain connects TRBV18 to TRBJ2-2; D not certain. The CDR3 sequence is 13 residues long. Germline V gene data show CDR1 as KGHSH and CDR2 as LQKENI. V lost 6 bases to trimming and J lost 6 bases, with 11 bases between them. The CDR3 is CASSHSSAGELFF. The CDR3 nucleotides read TGTGCCAGCTCCCACAGTTCGGCCGGGGAGCTGTTTTTT.

This clone has ten or more counts. The CDR3 bases are TGTGCCAGCAGTCTTAAAGAGCTAGCGGGGGGGTCCTACAATGAGCAGTTCTTC. It encodes CASSLKELAGGSYNEQFF. The chain links TRBV9 to TRBJ2-1; TRBD2 aligns across 12 bases. The V segment lost 5 bases and the J segment 1 base; nucleotides outside the gene matches: 10. The CDR3 is 18 amino acids. CDR1 is SGDLS, CDR2 YYNGEE, per germline.

This clone was seen many times. This chain links TRBV6-1 with TRBJ2-3; D gene uncertain. Trimming cost V 10 bases and J 5 bases, with 10 bases left between them. Germline CDR1 MNHNS, CDR2 SASEGT. This CDR3 is built from 11 residues. The CDR3 sequence is CATASGDTQYF. DNA for the CDR3: TGTGCCACCGCGAGTGGAGATACGCAGTATTTT.

This clone was counted ten times or more. The rearrangement joins TRBV6-2 or TRBV6-3 to TRBJ2-5; D might be TRBD1 (5 bases). This CDR3 is 14 amino acids long. The V end lost 8 bases, the J end lost 3 bases, and 16 bases lay between the germline ends. Germline V gene sequence: CDR1 MNHEY, CDR2 SVGEGT. This CDR3 is CASQPTGPEETQYF. The CDR3 bases are TGTGCCAGCCAACCTACAGGTCCCGAAGAGACCCAGTACTTC.

This clone was detected many times. The chain uses TRBV6-4 and TRBJ2-7; 7 nucleotides line up with TRBD2. V lost 0 bases to trimming and J lost 6 bases; unmatched junction nucleotides: 8. Germline V gene lookup returns CDR1 MRHNA and CDR2 SNTAGT. The CDR3 has 15 residues. CDR3 in amino acids: CASSDSGGGWGEQYF. The CDR3 bases are TGTGCCAGCAGTGACTCTGGCGGGGGTTGGGGCGAGCAGTACTTC.

There are a few counts of this clone. The CDR3 nucleotides are TGCAGTGCTAGAGGTGGCGGACAGGGGGGGATTCAGTACTTC. This encodes CSARGGGQGGIQYF. The chain combines TRBV20-1 with TRBJ2-4; 10 bases are shared with TRBD1. CDR1 and CDR2 from the germline V gene are DFQATT and SNEGSKA (reference sequence). V lost 1 base to trimming and J lost 10 bases; unmatched junction nucleotides: 7. This CDR3 is built from 14 residues.

This clone was observed at least ten times. This CDR3 is also generated by other DNA sequences in the sample. The rearrangement uses TRBV10-3 and TRBJ2-7; 11 bases line up with TRBD2. CDR1 is ENHRY, CDR2 SYGVKD, per germline. Trimming took 6 bases from V and 4 from J; bases not matched to a gene: 8. This CDR3 spans 15 amino acids. The chain's CDR3 is CAISAPRLAGYEQYF. CDR3 nucleotides: TGTGCCATCAGCGCACCCAGACTAGCGGGGTACGAGCAGTACTTC.

This clone occurred a few times. The gene calls are TRBV6-6 and TRBJ2-5; no firm D call. The germline V gene has CDR1 MNHNY and CDR2 SVGAGI (reference sequence). The CDR3 runs 17 residues. V was shortened by 3 bases and J by 4 bases, with 21 bases between the two germline ends. The CDR3 spells CASSYSKGSMMGETQYF. DNA of the CDR3: TGTGCCAGCAGTTATAGTAAGGGCTCGATGATGGGAGAGACCCAGTACTTC.

This clone came up many times. J is TRBJ2-3 and V is TRBV30; TRBD1 matches 8 bases. After removal of 2 bases from V and 5 bases from J, the junction contained 9 bases not matched to a gene. The CDR3 sequence is 15 residues long. Germline CDR1 GTSNPN, CDR2 SVGIG (reference sequence). CDR3 in amino acids: CAWSRGQGAVDTQYF. The CDR3 DNA is TGTGCCTGGAGTAGAGGGCAGGGGGCCGTAGATACGCAGTATTTT.

This clone appeared many times. The V call is TRBV5-4, the J call TRBJ1-1, with TRBD1 as a possible D gene (5 bases). There are 15 residues in the CDR3. Trimming took off 4 bases at V and 0 bases at J, with 13 bases between the two ends. Germline CDR1 reads SGHNT; CDR2 reads YYREEE (reference sequence). CDR3: CASSLDGGVNTEAFF. CDR3 nucleotide sequence: TGTGCCAGCAGCCTGGATGGGGGGGTGAACACTGAAGCTTTCTTT.

Worth noting for this clone: A much larger clone sits a single nucleotide away, making a read error possible. The chain uses TRBV6-1 and TRBJ2-2; D is perhaps TRBD1 (5 bases). Trimming cost V 6 bases and J 0 bases, with 11 bases left between them. Germline-derived CDR1 and CDR2 are MNHNS and SASEGT. This CDR3 has 15 amino acids. This CDR3 is CASSLRQPNTGELFF. The CDR3 DNA follows: TGTGCCAGCAGCCTCAGACAGCCGAACACCGGGGAGCTGTTTTTT.